The rows below give T cell receptor beta chains drawn from one sample of a study of graft-versus-host responses after intestinal transplantation. Libraries were prepared by immunoSEQ multiplex PCR; TCRdb keeps only in-frame clonotypes and omits some of them. The sample lists nearly 30,000 clones; 80% to 85% were seen once. Sequenced here: ileum tissue, sampled 98 days after intestinal transplantation. The receptors stem from a human patient who received an intestinal transplant, so some T cells may come from the graft donor. The CDR3 runs from the conserved cysteine through the conserved F or W. A D gene is named only where the DNA matches it firmly. Some rows have no size entry. The others give once, few or many, or a class for an expanded clone.

TRBJ2-3 | NA | NA | TRBV28 | TGTGCCAGCTGGGAGGGGGATTCCACAGATACGCAGTATTTT | CASWEGDSTDTQYF
TRBJ1-2 | few | NA | TRBV7-2 | TGTGCCAGCAGCTTGGGAAGTACTAACTATGGCTACACCTTC | CASSLGSTNYGYTF
TRBJ2-2 | NA | NA | TRBV27 | TGTGCCAGCAGTGGATCTACTAGGTCCGGGGAGCTGTTTTTT | CASSGSTRSGELFF
TRBJ1-1 | NA | NA | TRBV6-5 | TGTGCCAGTTCCAGGGGCTTTGAAGCTTTCTTT | CASSRGFEAFF
TRBJ1-2 | once | NA | TRBV5-1 | TGCGCCAGCAGGTTCACAGAATATTATGGCTACACCTTC | CASRFTEYYGYTF
TRBJ1-1 | NA | NA | TRBV9 | TGTGCCAGCAGCGTAGTAGGGTTAGGTGACACTGAAGCTTTCTTT | CASSVVGLGDTEAFF
TRBJ2-5 | NA | NA | TRBV13 | TGTGCCAGCAGCTACACAAGGGAAGGTGCCGAAGAGACCCAGTACTTC | CASSYTREGAEETQYF
TRBJ1-5 | NA | NA | TRBV27 | TGTGCCAGCAGTTTGCTAGACAGCAATCAGCCCCAGCATTTT | CASSLLDSNQPQHF
TRBJ1-2 | once | NA | TRBV30 | TGTGCCTCGCCCGGCGGGGGGCCTCTCTACTATGGCTACACCTTC | CASPGGGPLYYGYTF
TRBJ1-2 | NA | TRBD1 | TRBV5-6 | TGTGCCAGCAGCTCCGGGACAGGGACATTAAGACTCTATGGCTACACCTTC | CASSSGTGTLRLYGYTF
TRBJ1-2 | NA | NA | TRBV7-9 | TGTGCCAGCAGCTTAGACGGCAGCCTCATCTATGGCTACACCTTC | CASSLDGSLIYGYTF
TRBJ2-3 | NA | NA | TRBV27 | TGTGCCAGCAGTCCGGCGGAATGGGATACGCAGTATTTT | CASSPAEWDTQYF
TRBJ1-1 | NA | NA | TRBV7-2 | TGTGCCAGCAGCTTCGACTGGGTTGGAGAAGCTTTCTTT | CASSFDWVGEAFF
TRBJ1-1 | NA | NA | TRBV4-1 | TGCGCCAGCAGCCAATATCGCCGGATGAACACTGAAGCTTTCTTT | CASSQYRRMNTEAFF
TRBJ2-1 | once | NA | TRBV6-6 | TGTGCCAGCAGCCGGGGGACGGGCGGAGACAATGAGCAGTTCTTC | CASSRGTGGDNEQFF
TRBJ2-2 | NA | NA | TRBV19 | TGTGCCAGTAGTCGGCCCGGGACGTATACGCACCTGAACACCGGGGAGCTGTTTTTT | CASSRPGTYTHLNTGELFF
TRBJ1-2 | NA | NA | TRBV6-5 | TGTGCCAGCAGTGATATAGAAAGGTTCTATGGCTACACCTTC | CASSDIERFYGYTF
TRBJ1-2 | NA | NA | TRBV6-5 | TGTGCCAGCAGTTACTCGATAATGTACTCCGCTTATGGCTACACCTTC | CASSYSIMYSAYGYTF
TRBJ2-1 | NA | NA | TRBV4-1 | TGCGCCAGCAGCCAAGATCTGAGGGTTGATGAGCAGTTCTTC | CASSQDLRVDEQFF
TRBJ1-1 | NA | NA | TRBV7-8 | TGTGCCAGCAGCTTAAAGGAGCGGTACACTGAAGCTTTCTTT | CASSLKERYTEAFF
TRBJ2-7 | NA | NA | TRBV7-8 | TGTGCCAGCAGCTTAGGTGTCTATTCCTACGAGCAGTACTTC | CASSLGVYSYEQYF
TRBJ2-7 | NA | TRBD1 | TRBV5-8 | TGTGCCAGCAGCCGCTCCACAGGGGGCATAGCCTACGAGCAGTACTTC | CASSRSTGGIAYEQYF
TRBJ2-3 | NA | TRBD1 | TRBV10-3 | TGTGCCAGCAAGGGACAGGGGGAGGATACGCAGTATTTT | CASKGQGEDTQYF